This TCR beta chain was captured in a study of T-cell reconstitution after alpha-beta-depleted transplantation in children. The CDR3 totals 13 residues. CDR1 and CDR2 (germline): SGHTA, FQGNSA. Deletions cut 5 bases from V and 6 bases from J, with 12 bases between. This clonotype was seen at least ten times. The TCRbeta library was prepared with unique molecular identifiers. MiXCR, run by TCRdb on the PCR reads, gives a single entry per CDR3 protein. The sample yields around 410,000 distinct CDR3 sequences, 11% seen once. Sequencing used PBMCs from the stem cell graft donor, obtained from the stem cell graft. The clonotype was recovered from a human donor who donated a stem cell graft to a child with acute myeloid leukemia. This rearrangement joins TRBV7-2 to TRBJ2-3; D remains ambiguous. CDR3 sequence (DNA): TGTGCCAGCAGCCGGGCCCACGGGGATACGCAGTATTTT. Encoded protein: CASSRAHGDTQYF.